The rows below give T cell receptor beta chains drawn from one sample of a study of radiotherapy plus CTLA-4 blockade in lung cancer. Clones were sequenced by immunoSEQ multiplex PCR, and TCRdb holds only the in-frame ones, with some missing. This table has approximately 40,000 clones, 70% to 90% appearing once. Sequencing was performed on peripheral blood, taken from a patient treated with radiotherapy plus ipilimumab. These receptors were collected from a human donor with non-small cell lung cancer whose response to radiotherapy plus ipilimumab could not be evaluated. Both conserved end residues are part of each CDR3. D genes are given only for firm matches. Rows may omit the clone size; those that give it use once, few, many or a size class.

abundance | len | j_gene | d_gene | v_gene | CDR3aa | CDR3nt
. | 16 | TRBJ1-2 | TRBD1 | TRBV10-3 | CAISGGDRVRGYGYTF | TGTGCCATCAGCGGGGGTGACAGGGTGCGAGGGTATGGCTACACCTTC
. | 14 | TRBJ2-2 | . | TRBV28 | CASITPTVTGELFF | TGTGCCAGCATTACCCCGACAGTCACCGGGGAGCTGTTTTTT
. | 12 | TRBJ1-1 | . | TRBV7-2 | CASSLNLRTVAF | TGTGCCAGCAGCCTAAACTTAAGGACAGTCGCCTTT
. | 15 | TRBJ2-3 | . | TRBV9 | CASSPTGLGTDTQYF | TGTGCCAGCAGTCCAACGGGACTCGGCACAGATACGCAGTATTTT
once | 15 | TRBJ1-4 | . | TRBV5-5 | CASSYGGTRNEKLFF | TGTGCCAGCAGCTATGGGGGGACGCGTAATGAAAAACTGTTTTTT
. | 13 | TRBJ2-7 | . | TRBV5-1 | CASSLEDSRNQYF | TGCGCCAGCAGCTTGGAAGACAGTCGGAACCAGTACTTC
. | 16 | TRBJ2-5 | TRBD1 | TRBV7-2 | CASSIPRDRGQETQYF | TGTGCCAGCAGCATACCACGGGACAGGGGGCAAGAGACCCAGTACTTC
. | 16 | TRBJ2-5 | . | TRBV7-9 | CASSLGAGYFQETQYF | TGTGCCAGCAGCTTAGGGGCGGGCTATTTCCAAGAGACCCAGTACTTC
. | 17 | TRBJ1-1 | TRBD1 | TRBV5-1 | CASSTRTGGLGNTEAFF | TGCGCCAGCAGCACCCGGACAGGGGGCCTTGGTAACACTGAAGCTTTCTTT
. | 16 | TRBJ2-7 | TRBD2 | TRBV25-1 | CASSGLAGLTPYEQYF | TGTGCCAGCAGTGGACTAGCGGGCTTGACTCCCTACGAGCAGTACTTC
few | 10 | TRBJ2-2 | . | TRBV6-4 | CANRGGELFF | TGTGCCAACCGCGGCGGGGAGCTGTTTTTT
once | 14 | TRBJ1-1 | . | TRBV18 | CASYRPTENTEAFF | TGTGCCAGCTACAGGCCGACAGAGAACACTGAAGCTTTCTTT
. | 16 | TRBJ2-7 | TRBD1 | TRBV5-1 | CASSPTGGLLTYEQYF | TGCGCCAGCAGCCCGACAGGGGGCCTCTTGACGTACGAGCAGTACTTC
. | 13 | TRBJ2-5 | . | TRBV27 | CASSLSARETQYF | TGTGCCAGCAGTTTATCGGCAAGAGAGACCCAGTACTTC
. | 13 | TRBJ2-7 | . | TRBV6-5 | CASSYQGSYEQYF | TGTGCCAGCAGTTACCAGGGGTCCTACGAGCAGTACTTC
. | 11 | TRBJ1-1 | . | TRBV20-1 | CSARDNGGAFF | TGCAGTGCTAGAGATAATGGAGGGGCTTTCTTT
few | 11 | TRBJ2-7 | . | TRBV28 | CASSRSYEQYF | TGTGCCAGCAGCCGTAGCTACGAGCAGTACTTC
once | 14 | TRBJ2-7 | . | TRBV28 | CASSLGGRSYEQYF | TGTGCCAGCAGTTTGGGGGGACGGAGTTACGAGCAGTACTTC
. | 17 | TRBJ2-7 | TRBD1 | TRBV10-3 | CAISPRAQWTGSYEQYF | TGTGCCATCAGCCCTCGGGCCCAGTGGACAGGCTCCTACGAGCAGTACTTC
. | 15 | TRBJ2-1 | TRBD2 | TRBV18 | CASSPGTSPYNEQFF | TGTGCCAGCTCACCAGGGACTAGCCCTTACAATGAGCAGTTCTTC
. | 15 | TRBJ1-5 | . | TRBV5-4 | CASSLQGSSNQPQHF | TGTGCCAGCAGCTTGCAGGGTTCTAGCAATCAGCCCCAGCATTTT
. | 16 | TRBJ2-7 | TRBD2 | TRBV7-2 | CASSPGLAGGRGEQYF | TGTGCCAGCAGCCCGGGCCTAGCGGGGGGCCGAGGGGAGCAGTACTTC
. | 14 | TRBJ1-2 | . | TRBV4-3 | CASSQEFQGHGYTF | TGCGCCAGCAGCCAAGAGTTTCAGGGGCACGGCTACACCTTC
. | 16 | TRBJ1-1 | . | TRBV4-3 | CASSQDSRQLYTEAFF | TGCGCCAGCAGCCAAGATAGTAGACAGCTTTACACTGAAGCTTTCTTT
few | 16 | TRBJ1-3 | . | TRBV5-6 | CASSRGGALSGNTIYF | TGTGCCAGCAGCCGGGGAGGGGCCCTCTCTGGAAACACCATATATTTT
. | 15 | TRBJ2-1 | . | TRBV4-3 | CASSQDLGGLYEQFF | TGCGCCAGCAGCCAAGACTTGGGGGGGCTCTATGAGCAGTTCTTC
. | 13 | TRBJ2-5 | TRBD2 | TRBV19 | CASSSPGGTTQYF | TGTGCCAGTAGTTCCCCGGGGGGGACGACCCAGTACTTC
. | 13 | TRBJ2-1 | . | TRBV6-1 | CASSDPGHPEQFF | TGTGCCAGCAGCGACCCGGGACACCCAGAGCAGTTCTTC
. | 19 | TRBJ2-2 | TRBD2 | TRBV23-1 | CASSQSGLAGSWYTGELFF | TGCGCCAGCAGTCAATCTGGACTAGCGGGTTCATGGTACACCGGGGAGCTGTTTTTT
. | 11 | TRBJ1-2 | . | TRBV29-1 | CSVGGYYGYTF | TGCAGCGTTGGAGGATACTATGGCTACACCTTC
. | 15 | TRBJ1-2 | . | TRBV6-1 | CASTQGGGRSYGYTF | TGTGCCAGCACCCAAGGGGGAGGGCGTAGCTATGGCTACACCTTC
. | 14 | TRBJ2-3 | . | TRBV5-6 | CASSLPRATDTQYF | TGTGCCAGCAGCTTGCCCCGAGCCACAGATACGCAGTATTTT
. | 15 | TRBJ2-5 | . | TRBV7-9 | CASSLRGLRQETQYF | TGTGCCAGCAGCTTAAGAGGGTTGCGCCAAGAGACCCAGTACTTC
. | 13 | TRBJ2-7 | . | TRBV6-5 | CASSQLVSYEQYF | TGTGCCAGCAGCCAACTAGTATCCTACGAGCAGTACTTC
. | 17 | TRBJ2-3 | TRBD1 | TRBV5-1 | CASSLTGQGAVADTQYF | TGCGCCAGCAGCTTAACGGGACAGGGGGCGGTCGCAGATACGCAGTATTTT
. | 15 | TRBJ1-2 | . | TRBV6-1 | CAGSENFGGSYGYTF | TGTGCCGGCAGTGAAAATTTCGGGGGGTCCTATGGCTACACCTTC
. | 16 | TRBJ2-7 | TRBD2 | TRBV11-2 | CASSSPSASGMYEQYF | TGTGCCAGCAGCTCTCCGTCGGCTAGCGGGATGTACGAGCAGTACTTC
. | 10 | TRBJ1-1 | . | TRBV7-9 | CASHNTEAFF | TGTGCCAGCCATAACACTGAAGCTTTCTTT
. | 15 | TRBJ1-1 | TRBD1 | TRBV28 | CASSPRTGGNTEAFF | TGTGCCAGCAGTCCAAGGACAGGGGGAAACACTGAAGCTTTCTTT
. | 12 | TRBJ1-2 | TRBD1 | TRBV5-1 | CASSSTGDGYTF | TGCGCCAGCAGCTCAACAGGGGACGGCTACACCTTC